In this sample, the clone carrying this T cell receptor (beta chain) turned up once. The data belong to a study of blood T cell repertoires in COVID-19. In the study overall: COVID-19 samples collected from the United States, Italy and Spain covered acute and convalescent phases. Sources were T cells, B-cell-depleted T cells, or PBMCs; the material itself was cDNA or gDNA.

Assay: immunoSEQ multiplex PCR; the TCRdb copy retains only in-frame clones and omits some. The sample lists more than 120,000 clones, approximately 88% occurring once. V gave up 0 bases and J gave up 1 base; unmatched junction bases: 1. CDR1 LGHNA and CDR2 YSLEER come from the germline V gene. This CDR3 comprises 16 residues. The clonotype was recovered from a human donor in a cohort sampled during active COVID-19. Material: peripheral blood. The rearrangement links TRBV4-3 to TRBJ2-2; 8 nucleotides line up with TRBD1. The CDR3 here is CASSQDGTGNTGELFF. The CDR3, as DNA: TGCGCCAGCAGCCAAGATGGGACAGGGAACACCGGGGAGCTGTTTTTT.